The present entry profiles one TCR beta chain with its context. Its antigen target is currently unknown. Base qualities are not provided; no much larger clone lies one nucleotide away. This sample is drawn from a study of blood T cell repertoires in COVID-19 (dated by TCRdb to about 2020). In terms of the full investigation: The collaborator samples originated in the United States, Italy and Spain and spanned the acute and convalescent phases of COVID-19. Where available, HLA class I and class II types were taken from metadata supplied by the sample provider and were not determined by assay-based typing. Subjects who had been exposed to COVID-19, were actively infected with it, or had recovered from it provided the deeply sampled blood TCRbeta repertoires that made up the dataset. The repertoires were released in a freely available public database intended as a resource for research on the immune response to SARS-CoV-2. The samples were drawn from two sources: the first 160 participants of the ongoing ImmuneRACE study, and fewer than 1,500 subjects contributed by 6 global collaborators. Nearly every sample came with metadata listing a de-identified subject ID, COVID-19 status, age in years and sex. The material from the prospective study consisted of cDNA or gDNA derived from T cells, B-cell-depleted T cells, or PBMCs.

TCRbeta CDR3 regions were amplified from genomic DNA by means of the immunoSEQ Assay, a bias-controlled multiplex PCR. Under the source paper's analysis protocol: The number of nucleated cells in each sample was estimated by amplification of reference gene primers within the assay. To quantify the absolute abundance of each unique TCRbeta CDR3 rearrangement, sequence reads were collapsed and filtered. Productive Simpson clonality was computed per sample as the square root of Simpson's diversity index over productive rearrangements. Drawn from immuneACCESS, this table holds only the in-frame rearrangements with V and J called that TCRdb kept. Clones are partly lost; checked studies trace under half to an unresolved V gene and leave the rest unexplained. V and J calls and clone size follow that table, whereas D and trimming were derived from the DNA. Recorded for this sample are about 110,000 clones; roughly 86% of them occurred a single time. Of the sample, approximately 4% falls within the top ten clones.

Whole blood was collected in K2EDTA tubes by collaborating institutions according to the institutions' own protocols. Collaborator samples were shipped for TCRbeta analysis as frozen whole blood, isolated PBMCs, or DNA extracted from either sample type. What the research found in general, with its limitations: Clinical and demographic metadata were provided uncurated, with the amount varying by source and participant.

Taken from cysteine to phenylalanine, the CDR3 has 14 residues. The kept DNA is CDR3 alone, 42 bases in frame from the first base. V lost 6 bases and J lost 1 base, and the count of bases not matched to a germline gene is 3. From the germline V gene, CDR1 is MNHEY and CDR2 is SVGAGI. The sequence is built from TRBV6-5 and TRBJ1-5; TRBD1 agrees with 7 junctional bases. The sample taken for sequencing was peripheral blood. The sequence came from a man aged 40-55 years with acute or convalescent COVID-19. The CDR3 is CASSKQGSNQPQHF. The DNA is as follows: TGTGCCAGCAGCAAACAGGGGAGCAATCAGCCCCAGCATTTT.